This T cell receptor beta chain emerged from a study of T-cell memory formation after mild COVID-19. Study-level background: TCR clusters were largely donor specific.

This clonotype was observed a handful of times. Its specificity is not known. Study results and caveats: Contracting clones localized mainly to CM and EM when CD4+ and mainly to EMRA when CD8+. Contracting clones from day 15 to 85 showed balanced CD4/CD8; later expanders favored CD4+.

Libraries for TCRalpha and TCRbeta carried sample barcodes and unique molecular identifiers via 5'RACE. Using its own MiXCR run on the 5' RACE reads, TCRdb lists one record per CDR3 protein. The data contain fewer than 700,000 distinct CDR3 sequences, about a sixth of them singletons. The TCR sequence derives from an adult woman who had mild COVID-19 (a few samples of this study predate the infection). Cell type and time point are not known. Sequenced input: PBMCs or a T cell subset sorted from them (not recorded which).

CDR3 in amino acids: CSAGEETQYF. The CDR3 bases are TGCAGTGCAGGGGAAGAGACCCAGTACTTC. The J gene is TRBJ2-5, the V gene TRBV20-1; TRBD1 is a possible D gene (5 bases). V was cut by 6 bases and J by 3 bases, with 5 bases left in between. The germline gives CDR1 DFQATT, CDR2 SNEGSKA (reference sequence). This CDR3 spans 10 amino acids.